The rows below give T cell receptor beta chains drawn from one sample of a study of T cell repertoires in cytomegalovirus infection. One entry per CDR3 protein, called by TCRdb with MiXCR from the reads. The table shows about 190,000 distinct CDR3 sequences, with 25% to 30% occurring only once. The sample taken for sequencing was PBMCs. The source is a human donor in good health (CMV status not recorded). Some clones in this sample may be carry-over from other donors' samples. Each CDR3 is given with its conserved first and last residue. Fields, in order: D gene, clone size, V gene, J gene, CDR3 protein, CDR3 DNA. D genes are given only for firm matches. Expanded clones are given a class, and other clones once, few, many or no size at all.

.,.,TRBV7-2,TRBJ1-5,CASSPGPPGQPQHF,TGTGCCAGCAGCCCAGGGCCCCCCGGCCAGCCCCAGCATTTT
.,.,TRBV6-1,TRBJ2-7,CASRQGLSSYEQYF,TGTGCCAGCAGGCAGGGGCTGAGCTCCTACGAGCAGTACTTC
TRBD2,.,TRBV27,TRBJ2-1,CASSLSSGVKNEQFF,TGTGCCAGCAGTTTATCTAGCGGGGTCAAAAATGAGCAGTTCTTC
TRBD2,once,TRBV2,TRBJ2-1,CASGGERGYNEQFF,TGTGCCAGCGGGGGGGAGCGGGGTTACAATGAGCAGTTCTTC
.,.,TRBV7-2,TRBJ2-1,CASGGTVSSYNEQFF,TGTGCCAGCGGGGGGACAGTGAGCTCCTACAATGAGCAGTTCTTC
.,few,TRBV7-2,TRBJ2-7,CASSLTQPEQYF,TGTGCCAGCAGCTTAACACAGCCGGAGCAGTACTTC
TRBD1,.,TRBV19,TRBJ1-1,CASSSSTGRTEAFF,TGTGCCAGTAGTTCTTCGACAGGGCGGACTGAAGCTTTCTTT
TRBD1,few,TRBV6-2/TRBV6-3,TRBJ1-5,CASSYDVGTAENQPQHF,TGTGCCAGCAGTTACGACGTCGGGACAGCTGAGAATCAGCCCCAGCATTTT
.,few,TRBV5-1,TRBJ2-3,CASSLEDGGRDTQYF,TGCGCCAGCAGCTTGGAGGATGGGGGACGAGATACGCAGTATTTT
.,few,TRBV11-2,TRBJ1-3,CASSLIPLSGNTIYF,TGTGCCAGCAGCTTAATACCCCTCTCTGGAAACACCATATATTTT
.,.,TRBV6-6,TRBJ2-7,CASSGIDYEQYF,TGTGCCAGCAGTGGGATCGACTACGAGCAGTACTTC
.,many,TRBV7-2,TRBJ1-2,CASSLESAGPRSYGYTF,TGTGCCAGCAGCTTAGAAAGTGCAGGGCCGCGGAGCTATGGCTACACCTTC
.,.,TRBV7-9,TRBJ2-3,CASSLSTRTDTQYF,TGTGCCAGCAGCTTATCGACCCGCACAGATACGCAGTATTTT
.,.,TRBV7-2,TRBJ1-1,CASSPRYDTEAFF,TGTGCCAGCAGCCCAAGGTATGACACTGAAGCTTTCTTT
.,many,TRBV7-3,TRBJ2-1,CASRSSVNEQFF,TGTGCCAGCAGGTCCAGCGTCAATGAGCAGTTCTTC
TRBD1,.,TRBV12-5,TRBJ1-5,CDSGQTGLGQPQHF,TGTGATAGTGGTCAGACAGGGCTGGGGCAGCCCCAGCATTTT
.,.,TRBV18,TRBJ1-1,CASSPRIENTEAFF,TGTGCCAGCTCACCACGTATAGAGAACACTGAAGCTTTCTTT
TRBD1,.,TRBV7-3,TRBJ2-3,CASSFRDRSPGDTQYF,TGTGCCAGCAGCTTCCGGGACAGGTCACCAGGGGATACGCAGTATTTT
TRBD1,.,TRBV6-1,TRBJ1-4,CASRLTDRETEKLFF,TGTGCCAGCAGGTTAACTGACAGGGAGACGGAAAAACTGTTTTTT
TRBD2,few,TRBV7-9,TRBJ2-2,CASSRGENTGELFF,TGTGCCAGCAGCCGGGGGGAGAACACCGGGGAGCTGTTTTTT
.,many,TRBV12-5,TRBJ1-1,CASGLVVGTGTEAFF,TGTGCTAGTGGTTTGGTAGTAGGGACGGGAACTGAAGCTTTCTTT
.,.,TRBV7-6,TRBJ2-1,CASSPTDSHNEQFF,TGTGCCAGCAGCCCGACGGACTCTCACAATGAGCAGTTCTTC
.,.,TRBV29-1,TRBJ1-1,CSVVTVISEAFF,TGCAGCGTCGTGACAGTAATCTCAGAAGCTTTCTTT
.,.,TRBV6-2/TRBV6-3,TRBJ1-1,CASSEGGRTEAFF,TGTGCCAGCAGTGAAGGGGGGAGGACTGAAGCTTTCTTT
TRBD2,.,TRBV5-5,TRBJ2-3,CASSLNIGRGGTQYF,TGTGCCAGCAGCCTAAACATCGGGAGGGGTGGTACGCAGTATTTT
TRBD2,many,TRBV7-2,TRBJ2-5,CASSPQLAGGEETQYF,TGTGCCAGCAGCCCGCAACTAGCGGGGGGGGAGGAGACCCAGTACTTC
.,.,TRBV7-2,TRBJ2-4,CASSLDRNSNIQYF,TGTGCCAGCAGCTTAGACAGGAATAGTAACATTCAGTACTTC
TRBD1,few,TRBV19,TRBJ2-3,CASSPVRDRMADTQYF,TGTGCCAGTAGTCCCGTTCGGGACAGGATGGCAGATACGCAGTATTTT
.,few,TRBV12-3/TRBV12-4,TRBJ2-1,CASSPPALGSKQFF,TGTGCCAGCAGTCCCCCGGCGTTGGGAAGTAAGCAGTTCTTC
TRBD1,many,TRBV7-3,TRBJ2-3,CASSRGQSTDTQYF,TGTGCCAGCAGCCGGGGACAGAGCACAGATACGCAGTATTTT
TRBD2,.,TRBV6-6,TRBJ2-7,CASGRGGPYEQYF,TGTGCCAGCGGGAGGGGCGGCCCCTACGAGCAGTACTTC
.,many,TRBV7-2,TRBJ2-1,CASSPHPKDEQFF,TGTGCCAGCAGCCCCCACCCAAAGGATGAGCAGTTCTTC
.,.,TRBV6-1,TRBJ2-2,CASSASAGGGLGELFF,TGTGCCAGCAGTGCTAGCGCAGGGGGGGGGCTCGGGGAGCTGTTTTTT
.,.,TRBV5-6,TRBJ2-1,CASSLRGQGQFF,TGTGCCAGCAGCTTGCGCGGCCAGGGTCAGTTCTTC
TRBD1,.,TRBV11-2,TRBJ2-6,CASSPSGGSGANVLTF,TGTGCCAGCAGCCCATCAGGGGGCTCTGGGGCCAACGTCCTGACTTTC
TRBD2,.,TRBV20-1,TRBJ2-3,CSAREGGGAPDTQYF,TGCAGTGCTAGAGAAGGCGGGGGGGCCCCCGATACGCAGTATTTT
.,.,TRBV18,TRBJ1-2,CASSGGREGYGYTF,TGTGCCAGCTCTGGTGGCAGGGAAGGCTATGGCTACACCTTC
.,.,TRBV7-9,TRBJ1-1,CASSFLQGNTEAFF,TGTGCCAGCAGCTTCCTACAGGGGAACACTGAAGCTTTCTTT
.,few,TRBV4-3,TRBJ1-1,CASSPGSGRASGAFF,TGCGCCAGCAGCCCGGGCAGTGGACGGGCGAGTGGAGCTTTCTTT
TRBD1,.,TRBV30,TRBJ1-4,CAWSVLGQGDEKLFF,TGTGCCTGGAGTGTACTCGGACAGGGTGATGAAAAACTGTTTTTT
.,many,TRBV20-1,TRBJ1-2,CSAMWLNYGYTF,TGCAGTGCTATGTGGCTCAACTATGGCTACACCTTC
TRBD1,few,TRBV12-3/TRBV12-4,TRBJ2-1,CASSPLLGQGSRNEQFF,TGTGCCAGCAGTCCCCTTTTGGGACAGGGGTCTCGTAATGAGCAGTTCTTC